Listed below are T cell receptor beta chains from one sample, sequenced in a study of blood T cell repertoires in COVID-19. The table came from immunoSEQ multiplex PCR; TCRdb's copy has only in-frame clones and leaves some out. This table has a few hundred thousand clones, less than 90% appearing once. Material for sequencing was PBMCs or T cells enriched from blood (not recorded which). These TCRs come from a woman between 50 and 59 years old who had recovered from COVID-19. CDR3s leave out the opening cysteine and the closing phenylalanine or tryptophan.

>TRBV9
ASSVGASGGADTQY
>TRBV11-3
ASSLDRGLTEAF
>TRBV21-1
ASITSAGNTIY
>TRBV7-8
ASSVGTANTEAF
>TRBV6-1
ASSELYPPTGPSNQPQH
>TRBV19
ASRWDRGNTEAF
>TRBV7-2
ASSRVPGLAGNTQY
>TRBV4-2
ASSQDSARGPYEQY
>TRBV7-2
ASSLGRAGRELY
>TRBV6-1
ASSELGHNNSPLH
>TRBV6-5
ASSYAGTANTGELF
>TRBV7-9
AGTIAGGRADTQY
>TRBV5-1
ASSLDRNYGYT
>TRBV19
ASTLSGGSNEKLF
>TRBV4-2
ASSPTGDKEKLF
>TRBV27
ASSLIGDFNPGQPQH
>TRBV4-3
ASSQVQGWVNYGYT
>TRBV5-1
ASSDGRSEAF
>TRBV30
AWTRTGGRFGNTIY
>TRBV19
ASSISTGPPLH
>TRBV11-1
ASSLANQETQY
>TRBV12-3/TRBV12-4
ASRSSGDTQY
>TRBV18
ASSPRTGGNTEAF
>TRBV25-1
ASIRGTNTEAF
>TRBV5-1
ASSLGLAGVNEQF
>TRBV12-3/TRBV12-4
ASSAWNEQF
>TRBV19
ASRNFGTGNTEAF
>TRBV7-9
ASRVSYGGSEQF
>TRBV6-1
ASSEDRWNTEAF
>TRBV7-9
ASSLAGETDTQY
>TRBV30
AWDLTGQGTEAF
>TRBV7-3
ASSLILGDTQY
>TRBV4-1
ASSEGAGEHYGYT
>TRBV3-1/TRBV3-2
ASSPGQGYEQY
>TRBV2
ASSPDRNQPQH
>TRBV5-4
ASSLESSGANVLT
>TRBV5-1
ASSPESTLNTEAF
>TRBV19
ASVYNEKLF
>TRBV14
ASTNEQY
>TRBV3-1/TRBV3-2
ASSLLGAANTEAF
>TRBV7-2
ASSLEVGQLSSGNTIY
>TRBV6-5
ASSTGTASYEQY
>TRBV27
ASSFGTSPNEQF
>TRBV14
ASNLNTGGMNTEAF
>TRBV30
AWTPSGRAYNEQF
>TRBV7-9
ASSPDRGSYAF
>TRBV4-1
ASSPHRASGAYEQY
>TRBV28
ASSLVGQGGNSPLH
>TRBV21-1
ASTARALGQRRDTQY
>TRBV19
ASRPRGGPYSNQPQH
>TRBV7-2
ASSIDTPANEKLF
>TRBV18
ASSPPRTSGSRVDTQY
>TRBV5-1
ASSFLTGSGTEAF
>TRBV19
ASSIVGVHYT
>TRBV6-5
ASSVTSGSADTQY
>TRBV15
ATSRDPARVSGNTIY
>TRBV9
ASSLTPAGQYGYT
>TRBV7-9
ASSSSVGGIINEQF
>TRBV29-1
SARGQESTEAF
>TRBV2
ASSAGLAGENEQY